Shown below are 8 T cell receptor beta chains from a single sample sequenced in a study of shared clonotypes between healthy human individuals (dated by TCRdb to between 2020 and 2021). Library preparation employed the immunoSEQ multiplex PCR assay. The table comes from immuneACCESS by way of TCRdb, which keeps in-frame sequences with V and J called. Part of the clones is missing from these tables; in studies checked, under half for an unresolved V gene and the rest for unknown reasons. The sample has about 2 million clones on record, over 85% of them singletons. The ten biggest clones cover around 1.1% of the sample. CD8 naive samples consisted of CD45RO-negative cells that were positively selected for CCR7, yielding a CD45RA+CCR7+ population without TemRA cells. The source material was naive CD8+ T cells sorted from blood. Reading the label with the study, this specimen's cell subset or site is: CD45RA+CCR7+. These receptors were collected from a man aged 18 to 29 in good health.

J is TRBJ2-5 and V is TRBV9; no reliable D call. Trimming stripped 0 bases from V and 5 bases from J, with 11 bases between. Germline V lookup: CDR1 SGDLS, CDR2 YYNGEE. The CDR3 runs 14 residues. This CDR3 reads CASSVGEGSETQYF. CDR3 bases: TGTGCCAGCAGCGTAGGAGAAGGCTCGGAGACCCAGTACTTC. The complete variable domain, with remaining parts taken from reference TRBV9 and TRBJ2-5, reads DSGVTQTPKHLITATGQRVTLRCSPRSGDLSVYWYQQSLDQGLQFLIQYYNGEERAKGNILERFSAQQFPDLHSELNLSSLELGDSALYFCASSVGEGSETQYFGPGTRLLVL.

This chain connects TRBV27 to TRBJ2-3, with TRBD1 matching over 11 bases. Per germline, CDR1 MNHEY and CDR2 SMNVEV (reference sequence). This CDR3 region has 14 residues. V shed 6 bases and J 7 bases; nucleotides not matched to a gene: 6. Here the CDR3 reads CASSGTGGRYTQYF. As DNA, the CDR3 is TGTGCCAGCAGCGGGACAGGGGGACGATATACGCAGTATTTT.

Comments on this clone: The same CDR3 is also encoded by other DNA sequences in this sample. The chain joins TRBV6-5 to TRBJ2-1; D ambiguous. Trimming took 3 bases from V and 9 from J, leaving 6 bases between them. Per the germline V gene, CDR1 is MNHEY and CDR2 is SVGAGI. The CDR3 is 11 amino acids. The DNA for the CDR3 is TGTGCCAGCAGTTATGGCGGTGAGCAGTTCTTC. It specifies CASSYGGEQFF.

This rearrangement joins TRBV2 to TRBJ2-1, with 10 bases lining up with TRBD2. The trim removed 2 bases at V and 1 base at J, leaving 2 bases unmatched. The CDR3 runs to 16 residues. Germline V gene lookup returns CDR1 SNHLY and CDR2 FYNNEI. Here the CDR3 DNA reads TGTGCCAGCAGTGAACTAGCGGGAGTGTCCTACAATGAGCAGTTCTTC. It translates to CASSELAGVSYNEQFF.

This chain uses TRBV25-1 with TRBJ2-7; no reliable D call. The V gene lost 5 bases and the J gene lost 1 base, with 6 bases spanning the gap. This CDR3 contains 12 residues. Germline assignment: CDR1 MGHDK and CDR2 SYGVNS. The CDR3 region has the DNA TGTGCCAGCAGTACCCCGTCCTACGAGCAGTACTTC. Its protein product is CASSTPSYEQYF.

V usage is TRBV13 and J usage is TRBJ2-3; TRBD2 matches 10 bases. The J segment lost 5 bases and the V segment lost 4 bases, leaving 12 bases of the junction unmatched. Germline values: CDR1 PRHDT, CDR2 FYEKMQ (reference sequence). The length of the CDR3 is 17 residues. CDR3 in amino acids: CASSSVALAGVLDTQYF. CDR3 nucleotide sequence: TGTGCCAGCAGCTCTGTCGCCCTAGCGGGGGTATTAGATACGCAGTATTTT.

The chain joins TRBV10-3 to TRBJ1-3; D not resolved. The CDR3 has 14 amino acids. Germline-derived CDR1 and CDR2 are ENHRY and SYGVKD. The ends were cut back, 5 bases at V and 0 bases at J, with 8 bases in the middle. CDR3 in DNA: TGTGCCATCAGTCCACAGAGCTCTGGAAACACCATATATTTT. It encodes CAISPQSSGNTIYF.

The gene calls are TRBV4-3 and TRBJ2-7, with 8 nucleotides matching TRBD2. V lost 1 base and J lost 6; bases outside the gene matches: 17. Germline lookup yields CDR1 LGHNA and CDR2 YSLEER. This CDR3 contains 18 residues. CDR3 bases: TGCGCCAGCAGCCAAGTTTCTAGCGGGCTCACCGCATGGGGCGAGCAGTACTTC. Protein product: CASSQVSSGLTAWGEQYF.